The 8 T cell receptor beta chains below were found in one sample sequenced in a study of cytomegalovirus exposure and HLA in healthy donors. Libraries were prepared by immunoSEQ multiplex PCR; TCRdb keeps only in-frame clonotypes and omits some of them. Of 200,000 to 250,000 clones detected, 75% to 90% appear once; the ten largest clones hold over 12%. The specimen sequenced was PBMCs. Receptors were obtained from a woman aged 30 to 39 in good health and CMV-seropositive.

The V and J genes are TRBV5-1 and TRBJ2-7; 7 bases agree with TRBD1. CDR3 length equals 13 residues. V shed 2 bases and J 6 bases; nucleotides not matched to a gene: 5. Germline values: CDR1 SGHRS, CDR2 YFSETQ. The CDR3: CASSLTTGTEQYF. CDR3 in DNA: TGCGCCAGCAGCTTAACGACAGGGACCGAGCAGTACTTC.

J is TRBJ2-3 and V is TRBV30; the D gene is possibly TRBD2 (5 bases). V lost 4 bases, J lost 3 bases, and 11 bases lay in between. The germline V gene has CDR1 GTSNPN and CDR2 SVGIG (reference sequence). This CDR3 region has 13 residues. CDR3 DNA sequence: TGTGCCTGGAATACTAGGATTACAGATACGCAGTATTTT. The encoded protein is CAWNTRITDTQYF. The entire variable domain, with the rest obtained from reference TRBV30 and TRBJ2-3, is as follows: SQTIHQWPATLVQPVGSPLSLECTVEGTSNPNLYWYRQAAGRGLQLLFYSVGIGQISSEVPQNLSASRPQDRQFILSSKKLLLSDSGFYLCAWNTRITDTQYFGPGTRLTVL.

The V gene is TRBV5-1, the J gene TRBJ1-2, with D perhaps TRBD1 (5 bases). This CDR3 region has 14 residues. CDR1 and CDR2 (germline): SGHRS, YFSETQ. V shed 4 bases and J shed 3 bases, with 13 bases lying between them. The CDR3 protein is CASSLAGGDYGYTF. The DNA for the CDR3 is TGCGCCAGCAGCCTAGCGGGGGGAGACTATGGCTACACCTTC.

Comment on this clone: One junction end disagrees with the germline gene, perhaps due to a read error. The chain employs TRBV5-4 and TRBJ2-7; 8 bases fit TRBD2. CDR1 and CDR2 (germline): SGHNT, YYREEE (reference sequence). The CDR3 has 15 residues. The CDR3 nucleotides are TGTGCCAGCAGTTCCAGGAGGACTAGCTCCCACGAGCAGTACTTC. This translates into CASSSRRTSSHEQYF.

The chain has TRBV11-2 and TRBJ2-1; 11 bases line up with TRBD2. J was trimmed by 6 bases and V by 1 base; bases with no gene match: 8. This CDR3 comprises 17 residues. Germline values: CDR1 SGHAT, CDR2 FQNNGV. The chain's CDR3 is CASSLVLGLAASNEQFF. CDR3 DNA: TGTGCCAGCAGCTTAGTTCTGGGACTAGCGGCTTCCAATGAGCAGTTCTTC.

The genes are TRBV5-1 and TRBJ1-4; D gene ambiguous. Trimming took off 4 bases at V and 5 bases at J, with 3 bases between the two ends. The germline gives CDR1 SGHRS, CDR2 YFSETQ. This CDR3 has 11 residues. CDR3 nucleotides: TGCGCCAGCAGCCACAATGAAAAACTGTTTTTT. This translates into CASSHNEKLFF.

The chain has TRBV18 and TRBJ1-2, with 7 bases identical to TRBD1. V was pared by 1 base and J by 4 bases, with 6 bases of the junction left unmatched. In germline, CDR1 is KGHSH, CDR2 LQKENI. The CDR3 sequence is 15 residues long. CDR3 loop: CASSPRRGDSYGYTF. In DNA form, the CDR3 reads TGTGCCAGCTCACCACGGAGAGGGGACAGCTATGGCTACACCTTC.

The chain has TRBV11-2 and TRBJ2-7, with 10 positions matching TRBD2. Germline V gene sequence: CDR1 SGHAT, CDR2 FQNNGV. Losses at the gene ends were 2 bases for V and 3 bases for J; bases not matched to a gene: 7. This CDR3 spans 16 amino acids. The CDR3, as DNA: TGTGCCAGCAGCTTATCCGGAAGCGGGAGGGGCTACGAGCAGTACTTC. Translating it yields CASSLSGSGRGYEQYF.